The clone carrying this T cell receptor beta chain has at least ten counts. What it binds is unknown. Preparation of the TCRbeta library used unique molecular identifiers. Via MiXCR, TCRdb re-called the PCR reads, giving one row per CDR3 protein. The table includes over 150,000 distinct CDR3 sequences, 5.5% to 7% detected once. Trimming took off 2 bases at V and 2 bases at J, with 7 bases between the two ends. The V gene's germline CDR1 is MGHDK and CDR2 SYGVNS. CDR3 length equals 13 residues. This record comes from a study of T-cell reconstitution after alpha-beta-depleted transplantation in children. Overall study results and limits: The origin of alpha-beta T cells about two months after transplant was reportedly several hundred expanded graft clones. The authors attributed T-cell counts and diversity one year after transplant mostly to newly produced T cells. Day-60 TCRbeta diversity that was high in some patients was derived from surviving recipient T cells and thymic progenitors.

The material was PBMCs, obtained before TCRalphabeta/CD19-depleted stem cell transplant. The source of this sequence is a boy between 2 and 10 years old with acute lymphoblastic leukemia, due to receive a stem cell transplant. This sequence joins TRBV25-1 and TRBJ2-7, with a tentative D call TRBD1 (6 bases). DNA of the CDR3: TGTGCCAGCAGTGAAGGGGACACCTACGAGCAGTACTTC. This translates into CASSEGDTYEQYF.